These 6 T cell receptor beta chains were all obtained from the same sample, sequenced in a study of circulating and synovial CD4+ cells in juvenile arthritis. Sequencing used immunoSEQ multiplex PCR; TCRdb keeps in-frame clones, though not all of them. The sample has 25,000 to 35,000 clones; around 95% are singletons. The material sequenced was CD4+ T cells from blood. These receptors were collected from a human donor with juvenile idiopathic arthritis.

This chain connects TRBV11-2 to TRBJ1-2; possibly TRBD1 for D (6 bases). The V end was cut by 6 bases, the J end by 2 bases, with 10 bases between. This CDR3 has 13 amino acids. CDR1 and CDR2 (germline): SGHAT, FQNNGV. The CDR3 sequence: CASSPTGNYGYTF. The DNA for the CDR3 is TGTGCCAGCAGTCCCACAGGGAACTATGGCTACACCTTC.

The V and J genes are TRBV7-8 and TRBJ2-3; tentatively, D is TRBD1 (6 bases). V was pared by 3 bases and J by 10 bases, with 14 bases between. This CDR3 is built from 13 residues. CDR1 and CDR2 from the germline V gene are SGHVS and FQNEAQ. Written as DNA, the CDR3 is TGTGCCAGCAGCTTCGGGCCGCAGGGGCCGCAGTATTTT. Translated, it gives CASSFGPQGPQYF.

The chain links TRBV4-1 to TRBJ2-1; TRBD1 aligns across 11 bases. The ends lost 4 bases at V and 7 bases at J; junction bases unmatched: 6. Germline V gives CDR1 MGHRA, CDR2 YSYEKL. This CDR3 comprises 15 residues. In nucleotides, the CDR3 is TGCGCCAGCAGCCTTCCTGGGACAGGGGGTAATGAGCAGTTCTTC. Translated: CASSLPGTGGNEQFF.

This chain links TRBV5-1 with TRBJ2-7, with a weak D call TRBD2 (5 bases). CDR3 length: 14 amino acids. V lost 2 bases and J lost 2, with 11 bases in between. Germline assignment: CDR1 SGHRS and CDR2 YFSETQ. Written as DNA, the CDR3 is TGCGCCAGCAGCTTCCGGGAAGCGGCCTACGAGCAGTACTTC. Translation gives CASSFREAAYEQYF.

This clone is medium-sized by share. CDR3 in amino acids: CASSLTGQGSGNTIYF. CDR3 DNA: TGTGCCAGCAGTTTAACGGGACAGGGCTCTGGAAACACCATATATTTT. The chain combines TRBV6-6 with TRBJ1-3; 9 nucleotides align to TRBD1. This CDR3 is built from 16 residues. In germline, CDR1 is MNHNY, CDR2 SVGAGI (reference sequence). V lost 4 bases to trimming and J lost 0 bases; unmatched junction nucleotides: 4.

The chain couples TRBV6-6 to TRBJ2-3, with TRBD2 identical over 7 bases. The CDR3 contains 16 residues. Germline values: CDR1 MNHNY, CDR2 SVGAGI (reference sequence). The V gene end was trimmed by 4 bases and the J gene end by 0 bases; junction bases not matched to a gene: 7. The CDR3 DNA follows: TGTGCCAGCAGTTCCCCAAGCGGGACTAGCACAGATACGCAGTATTTT. This gives the protein CASSSPSGTSTDTQYF.